The TCR beta chain under discussion was sequenced for a study of shared clonotypes between healthy human individuals. Naive CD8 populations comprised CD45RO-negative cells positively selected for CCR7, excluding terminally differentiated effector memory CD45RA+ cells. Method: immunoSEQ multiplex PCR; TCRdb's copy keeps in-frame clones and lacks some. The repertoire has more than 2 million clones, about 94% of them found once; the top ten carry roughly 1.7%. The CDR3 has 15 residues. Germline CDR1 LNHNV, CDR2 YYDKDF (reference sequence). The J segment lost 3 bases and the V segment lost 3 bases, leaving 6 bases of the junction unmatched.

The specimen sequenced was naive CD8+ T cells from PBMCs. The chain has TRBV15 and TRBJ2-5, with 8 bases identical to TRBD1. The source is a man aged 18-30 years in good health. Some clones in this sample may be carry-over from other donors' samples. The CDR3 sequence: CATSSDWTGKETQYF. As DNA, the CDR3 is TGTGCCACCAGCAGCGACTGGACAGGGAAAGAGACCCAGTACTTC.